The 10 T cell receptor beta chains below come from one sample, sequenced in a study of a mutant IDH1 vaccine in newly diagnosed glioma. No antigen is known for these receptors. This sample's time point: week 11, during vaccination. Vaccination comprised doses that each held 300 ug of mutant IDH1 20-mer peptide, plus topical imiquimod. Sequencing was performed with immunoSEQ multiplex PCR; in TCRdb, only in-frame clones are kept and a portion is missing. Here the sample spans 50,000 to 65,000 clones, about 91% being singletons. Sequencing used PBMCs, obtained from a glioma patient whose treatment included an IDH1 peptide vaccine. These receptors all stem from a man in his forties or fifties with glioma.

About this clone: The sample carries other DNA sequences with the same CDR3. The CDR3 reads CASSGASGAQETQYF. The CDR3 DNA follows: TGTGCCAGCAGCGGAGCAAGCGGGGCACAAGAGACCCAGTACTTC. The V gene is TRBV2, the J gene TRBJ2-5; TRBD2 agrees at 7 bases. This CDR3 spans 15 amino acids. In germline, CDR1 is SNHLY, CDR2 FYNNEI. Trimming took 6 bases from V and 2 from J; bases not matched to a gene: 9.

The chain carries TRBV7-9 and TRBJ2-3, with 9 bases lining up with TRBD2. The CDR3 has 16 residues. Germline CDR1 is SEHNR and CDR2 is FQNEAQ (reference sequence). The J segment lost 1 base and the V segment lost 0 bases, leaving 2 bases of the junction unmatched. The CDR3 DNA sequence: TGTGCCAGCAGCTTAGCGGCTAGCGGGGGCACAGATACGCAGTATTTT. This gives the protein CASSLAASGGTDTQYF.

The chain carries TRBV7-2 and TRBJ2-7; 12 bases line up with TRBD2. CDR1 SGHTA and CDR2 FQGNSA come from the germline V gene. V trimming: 5 bases; J trimming: 2 bases; junction bases outside the gene matches: 7. This CDR3 has 16 amino acids. The CDR3 loop reads CASSPTGTSGPYEQYF. The CDR3 nucleotides are TGTGCCAGCAGCCCTACCGGGACTAGCGGGCCCTACGAGCAGTACTTC.

The genes are TRBV5-1 and TRBJ2-7; D remains ambiguous. The germline V and J ends were trimmed by 3 bases and 0 bases, with 13 bases remaining between them. The CDR3 sequence is 15 residues long. Germline assignment: CDR1 SGHRS and CDR2 YFSETQ. The CDR3 DNA reads TGCGCCAGCAGCTCATACTTGGCAGGCTCCTACGAGCAGTACTTC. Translated: CASSSYLAGSYEQYF.

This chain links TRBV7-8 with TRBJ2-5; D is possibly TRBD1 or TRBD2 (5 bases each). Germline CDR1 is SGHVS and CDR2 is FQNEAQ. CDR3 length: 17 amino acids. The V end was cut by 4 bases, the J end by 4 bases, with 22 bases between. This chain's CDR3 is CASSSDRGPAGLETQYF. CDR3 nucleotide sequence: TGTGCCAGCAGCTCCGACCGGGGCCCCGCAGGGTTAGAGACCCAGTACTTC.

V and J are TRBV5-1 and TRBJ1-2; 8 bases map to TRBD1. The CDR3 contains 15 residues. After removal of 4 bases from V and 0 bases from J, the junction contained 5 bases not matched to a gene. CDR1 and CDR2 from the germline V gene are SGHRS and YFSETQ. CDR3: CASSATGGSNYGYTF. The CDR3 region has the DNA TGCGCCAGCAGCGCTACAGGGGGGTCTAACTATGGCTACACCTTC.

The chain has TRBV1 and TRBJ2-3; the table calls TRBD2, which could not be checked here. TRBV1 corresponds to a pseudogene. This CDR3 is 18 amino acids long. In DNA, the CDR3 is TGCACCAGCAGCCAACCCCTAACTAGCGGGAAGAGAGCAGATACGCAGTATTTT. Its translation is CTSSQPLTSGKRADTQYF.

The chain links TRBV7-9 to TRBJ2-7; maybe TRBD1 (6 bases). This CDR3 is built from 12 residues. Between the trimmed V and J ends, which lost 3 bases and 7 bases, there was a span of 10 bases. From germline, CDR1 is SEHNR and CDR2 FQNEAQ (reference sequence). This CDR3 is CASSFLQGEQYF. In DNA form, the CDR3 reads TGTGCCAGCAGCTTTTTACAGGGTGAGCAGTACTTC.

V and J are TRBV15 and TRBJ2-1; D is perhaps TRBD2 (7 bases). CDR1 and CDR2 from the germline V gene are LNHNV and YYDKDF (reference sequence). CDR3 length equals 18 residues. With 3 bases removed from V and 3 bases from J, the gap between germline ends came to 21 bases. The CDR3: CATSRRPVGGLGYNEQFF. CDR3 sequence (DNA): TGTGCCACCAGCAGGCGTCCCGTCGGGGGGCTTGGCTACAATGAGCAGTTCTTC.

The chain has TRBV5-4 and TRBJ2-1, with 9 positions matching TRBD1. V lost 0 bases and J lost 6; bases outside the gene matches: 4. Germline CDR1 and CDR2: SGHNT and YYREEE (reference sequence). The CDR3 is 15 amino acids. This CDR3 is CASSLGGQGGNEQFF. Here the CDR3 DNA reads TGTGCCAGCAGCTTGGGGGGACAGGGCGGCAATGAGCAGTTCTTC.